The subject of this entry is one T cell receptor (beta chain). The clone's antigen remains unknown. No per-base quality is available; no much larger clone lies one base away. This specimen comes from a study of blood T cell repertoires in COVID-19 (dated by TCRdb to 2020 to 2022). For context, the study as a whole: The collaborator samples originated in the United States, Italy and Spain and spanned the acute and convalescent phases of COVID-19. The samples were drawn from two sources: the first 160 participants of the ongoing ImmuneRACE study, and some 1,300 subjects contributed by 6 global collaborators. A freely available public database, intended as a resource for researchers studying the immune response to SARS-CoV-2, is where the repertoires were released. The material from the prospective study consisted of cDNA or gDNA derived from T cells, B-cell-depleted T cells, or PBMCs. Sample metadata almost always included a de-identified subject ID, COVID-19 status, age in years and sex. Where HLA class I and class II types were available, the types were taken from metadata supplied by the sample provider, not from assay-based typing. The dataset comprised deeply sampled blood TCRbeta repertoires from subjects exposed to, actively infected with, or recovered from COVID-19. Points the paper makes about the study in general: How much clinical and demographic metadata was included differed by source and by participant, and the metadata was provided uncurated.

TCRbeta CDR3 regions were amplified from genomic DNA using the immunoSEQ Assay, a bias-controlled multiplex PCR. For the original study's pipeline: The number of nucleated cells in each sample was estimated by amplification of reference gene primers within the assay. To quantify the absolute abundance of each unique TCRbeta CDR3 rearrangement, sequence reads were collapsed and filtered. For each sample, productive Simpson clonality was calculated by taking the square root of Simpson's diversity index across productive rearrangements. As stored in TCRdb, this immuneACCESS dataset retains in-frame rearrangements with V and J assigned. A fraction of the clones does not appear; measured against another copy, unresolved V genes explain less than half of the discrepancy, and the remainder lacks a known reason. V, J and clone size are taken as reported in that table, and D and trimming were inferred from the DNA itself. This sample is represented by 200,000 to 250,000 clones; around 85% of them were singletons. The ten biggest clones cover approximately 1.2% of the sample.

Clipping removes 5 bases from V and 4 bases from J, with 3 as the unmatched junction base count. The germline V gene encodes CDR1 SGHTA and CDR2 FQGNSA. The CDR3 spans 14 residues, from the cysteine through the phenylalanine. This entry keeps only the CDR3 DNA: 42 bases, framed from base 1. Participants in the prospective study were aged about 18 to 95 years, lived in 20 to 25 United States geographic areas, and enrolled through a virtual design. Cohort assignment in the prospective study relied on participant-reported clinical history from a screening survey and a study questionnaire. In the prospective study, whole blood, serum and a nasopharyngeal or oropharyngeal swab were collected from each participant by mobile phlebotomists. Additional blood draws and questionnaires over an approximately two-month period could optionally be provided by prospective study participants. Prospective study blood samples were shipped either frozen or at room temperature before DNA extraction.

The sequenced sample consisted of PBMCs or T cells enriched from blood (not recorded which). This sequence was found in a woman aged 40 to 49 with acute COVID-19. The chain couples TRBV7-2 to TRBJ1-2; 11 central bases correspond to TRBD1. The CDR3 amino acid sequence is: CASSGDRGSYGYTF. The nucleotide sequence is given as TGTGCCAGCAGCGGGGACAGGGGGAGCTATGGCTACACCTTC.